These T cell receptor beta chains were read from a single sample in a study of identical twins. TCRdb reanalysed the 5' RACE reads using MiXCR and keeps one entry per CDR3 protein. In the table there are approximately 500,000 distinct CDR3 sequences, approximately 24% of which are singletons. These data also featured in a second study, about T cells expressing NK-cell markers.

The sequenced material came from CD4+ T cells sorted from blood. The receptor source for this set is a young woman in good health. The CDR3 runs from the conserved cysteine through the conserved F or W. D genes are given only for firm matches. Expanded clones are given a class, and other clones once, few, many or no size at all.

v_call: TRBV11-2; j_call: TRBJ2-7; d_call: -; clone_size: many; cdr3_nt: TGTGCCAGCAGCCCACGGGCTCACTATTCCTACGAGCAGTACTTC; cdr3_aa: CASSPRAHYSYEQYF
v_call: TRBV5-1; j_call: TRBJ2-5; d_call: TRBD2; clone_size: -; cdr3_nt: TGCGCCAGCGGACTACTCGGGACTAGGGAAGAGACCCAGTACTTC; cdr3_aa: CASGLLGTREETQYF
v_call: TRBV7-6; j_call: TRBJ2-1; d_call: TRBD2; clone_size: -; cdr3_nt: TGTGCCAGCAGCTTAGATGGGCTAGCGGGCTACAATGAGCAGTTCTTC; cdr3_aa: CASSLDGLAGYNEQFF
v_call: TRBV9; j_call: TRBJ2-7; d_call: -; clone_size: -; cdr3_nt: TGTGCCAGCAGCCTCGGCTCCCGCAACTACGAGCAGTACTTC; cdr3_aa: CASSLGSRNYEQYF
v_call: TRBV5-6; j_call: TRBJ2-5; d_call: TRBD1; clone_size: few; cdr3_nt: TGTGCCAGCAGAGAACAGGGGCGGGCTCGATCTACGTATGAGACCCAGTACTTC; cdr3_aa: CASREQGRARSTYETQYF
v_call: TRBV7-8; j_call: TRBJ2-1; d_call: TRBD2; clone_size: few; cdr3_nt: TGTGCCAGCACTCGGCTAGGAGCGGGGGTCTCCTACAATGAGCAGTTCTTC; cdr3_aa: CASTRLGAGVSYNEQFF
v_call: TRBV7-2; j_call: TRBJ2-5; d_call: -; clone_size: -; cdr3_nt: TGTGCCAGCAGCTACCGGGCAGCGATAGGGGAGACCCAGTACTTC; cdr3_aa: CASSYRAAIGETQYF
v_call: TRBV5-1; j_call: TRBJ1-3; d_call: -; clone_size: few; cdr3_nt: TGCGCCAGCAGCGTACCTGGAAACACCATATATTTT; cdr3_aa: CASSVPGNTIYF
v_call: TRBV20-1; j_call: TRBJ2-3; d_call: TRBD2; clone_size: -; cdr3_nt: TGCAGTGCTAGTAAGCCTAGCGGGAGGGCAGATACGCAGTATTTT; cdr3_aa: CSASKPSGRADTQYF
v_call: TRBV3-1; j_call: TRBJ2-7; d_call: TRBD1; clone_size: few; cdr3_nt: TGTGCCAGCAGGTCTTCCGGGACAGCCTACGAGCAGTACTTC; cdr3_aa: CASRSSGTAYEQYF
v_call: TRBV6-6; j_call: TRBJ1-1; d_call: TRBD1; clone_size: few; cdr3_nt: TGTGCCAGCAGCCAAGGACAGGGTACGGCTTTCTTT; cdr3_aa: CASSQGQGTAFF
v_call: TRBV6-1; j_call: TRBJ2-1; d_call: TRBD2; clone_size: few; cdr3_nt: TGTGCCAGCATCTCAGCTGCTAGCGGCAACAATGAGCAGTTCTTC; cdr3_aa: CASISAASGNNEQFF
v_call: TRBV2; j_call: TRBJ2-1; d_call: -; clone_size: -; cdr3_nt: TGTGCCAGCAGTCGGACTACCAATGAGCAGTTCTTC; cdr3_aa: CASSRTTNEQFF
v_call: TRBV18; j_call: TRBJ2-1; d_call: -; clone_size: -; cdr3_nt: TGTGCCAGCTCACCACCGAGCCAGGGTCTAGGGAATGAGCAGTTCTTC; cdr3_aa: CASSPPSQGLGNEQFF
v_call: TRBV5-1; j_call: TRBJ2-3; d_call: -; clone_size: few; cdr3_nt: TGCGCCAGCAGCTTGATTCTGCAAGATACGCAGTATTTT; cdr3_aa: CASSLILQDTQYF
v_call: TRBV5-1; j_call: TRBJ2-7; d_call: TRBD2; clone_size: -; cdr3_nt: TGCGCCAGCAGACGAACCGGGACTAGCGGGAGTCCGGCCGAGCAGTACTTC; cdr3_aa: CASRRTGTSGSPAEQYF
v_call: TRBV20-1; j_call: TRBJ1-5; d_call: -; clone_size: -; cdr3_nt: TGCAGTGCTAGATTTCTTAATCAGCCCCAGCATTTT; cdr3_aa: CSARFLNQPQHF
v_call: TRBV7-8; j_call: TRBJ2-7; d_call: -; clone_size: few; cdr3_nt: TGTGCCAGCAGCACCCGGGACCCCCTCTACGAGCAGTACTTC; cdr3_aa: CASSTRDPLYEQYF
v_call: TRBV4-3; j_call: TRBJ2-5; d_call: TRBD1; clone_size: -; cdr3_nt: TGCGCCAGCAGCCAAGCAGGACAGGGCAAAGAGACCCAGTACTTC; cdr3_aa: CASSQAGQGKETQYF
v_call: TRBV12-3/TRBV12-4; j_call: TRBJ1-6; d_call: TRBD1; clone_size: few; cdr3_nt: TGTGCCAGCAGTTTAGGGGACAGGGACCACTCACCCCTCCACTTT; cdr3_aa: CASSLGDRDHSPLHF
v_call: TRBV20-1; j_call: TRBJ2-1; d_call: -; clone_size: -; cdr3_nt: TGCAGTGCTCACCTCGGACGGGGGGCCAATGAGCAGTTCTTC; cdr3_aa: CSAHLGRGANEQFF
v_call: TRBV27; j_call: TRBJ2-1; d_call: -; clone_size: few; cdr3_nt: TGTGCCAGCAGTTCCCCAGCGGAACCGTACAATGAGCAGTTCTTC; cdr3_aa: CASSSPAEPYNEQFF
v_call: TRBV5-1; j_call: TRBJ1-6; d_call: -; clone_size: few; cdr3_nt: TGCGCCAGCAGCGACCTCGGCCATTCACCCCTCCACTTT; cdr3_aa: CASSDLGHSPLHF
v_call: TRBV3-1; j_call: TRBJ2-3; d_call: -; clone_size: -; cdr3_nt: TGTGCCAGCAGCCGGGCCAACACAGATACGCAGTATTTT; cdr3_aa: CASSRANTDTQYF
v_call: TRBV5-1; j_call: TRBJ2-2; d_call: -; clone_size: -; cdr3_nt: TGCGCCAGCAGCTTAATGGTGGACACCGGGGAGCTGTTTTTT; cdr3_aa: CASSLMVDTGELFF
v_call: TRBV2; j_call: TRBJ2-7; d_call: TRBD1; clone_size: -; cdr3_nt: TGTGCCAGCAGTGTCGACAGGGGATTCGAGCAGTACTTC; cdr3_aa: CASSVDRGFEQYF
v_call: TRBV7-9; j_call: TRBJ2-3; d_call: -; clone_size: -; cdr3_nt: TGTGCCAGTTCTACTTGGCAATCCACAGATACGCAGTATTTT; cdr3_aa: CASSTWQSTDTQYF
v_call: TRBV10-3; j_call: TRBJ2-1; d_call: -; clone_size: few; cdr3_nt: TGTGCCATCAGTGTTGGGGATTACAATGAGCAGTTCTTC; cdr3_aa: CAISVGDYNEQFF
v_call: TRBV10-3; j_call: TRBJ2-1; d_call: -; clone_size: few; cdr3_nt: TGTGCCATCAGTGCTTACAATGAGCAGTTCTTC; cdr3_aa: CAISAYNEQFF
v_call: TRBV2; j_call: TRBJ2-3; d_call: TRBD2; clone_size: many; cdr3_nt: TGTGCCAGCAGCCTAGAGGGACTATCTAGCACAGATACGCAGTATTTT; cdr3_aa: CASSLEGLSSTDTQYF
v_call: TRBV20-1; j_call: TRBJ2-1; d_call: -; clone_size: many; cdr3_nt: TGCAGTGCTAGATCTAATGAGCAGTTCTTC; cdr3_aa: CSARSNEQFF
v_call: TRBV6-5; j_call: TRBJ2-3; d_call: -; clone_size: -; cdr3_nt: TGTGCCAGCAGTTACGCTGCAGCGCAGTATTTT; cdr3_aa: CASSYAAAQYF
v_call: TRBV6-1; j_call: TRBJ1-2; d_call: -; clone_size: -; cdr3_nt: TGTGCCAGCACCAGCAGGGGAGAAGCTAACTATGGCTACACCTTC; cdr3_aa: CASTSRGEANYGYTF
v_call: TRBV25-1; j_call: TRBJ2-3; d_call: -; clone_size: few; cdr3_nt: TGTGCCAGCAGTGAGTACAGGGCGGGCACAGATACGCAGTATTTT; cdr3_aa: CASSEYRAGTDTQYF
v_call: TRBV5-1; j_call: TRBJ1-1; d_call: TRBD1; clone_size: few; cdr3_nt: TGCGCCAGCAGCTCGGGGACAGGGGGATGGACTGAAGCTTTCTTT; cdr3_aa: CASSSGTGGWTEAFF
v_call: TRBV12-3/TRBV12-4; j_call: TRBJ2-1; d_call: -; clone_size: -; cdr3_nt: TGTGCCATACAGCGCGGGGTAAGCTCCTACAATGAGCAGTTCTTC; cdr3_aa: CAIQRGVSSYNEQFF
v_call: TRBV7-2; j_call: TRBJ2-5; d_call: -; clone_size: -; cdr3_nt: TGTGCCAGCAGCGAGACAGAGACCCAGTACTTC; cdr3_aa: CASSETETQYF
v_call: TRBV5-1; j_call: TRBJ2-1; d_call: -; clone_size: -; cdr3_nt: TGCGCCAGCAGCTCCGCGCTCTCCTACAATGAGCAGTTCTTC; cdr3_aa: CASSSALSYNEQFF
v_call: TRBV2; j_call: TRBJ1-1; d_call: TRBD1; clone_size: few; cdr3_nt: TGTGCCAGCAGTGAAAGGGGGCGGGGGAACACTGAAGCTTTCTTT; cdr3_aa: CASSERGRGNTEAFF
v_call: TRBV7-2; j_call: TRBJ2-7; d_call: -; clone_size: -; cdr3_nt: TGTGCCAGCAGCTTATCTAGCGCCTCCTCCTACGAGCAGTACTTC; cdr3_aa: CASSLSSASSYEQYF
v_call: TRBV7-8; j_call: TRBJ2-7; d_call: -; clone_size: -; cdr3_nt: TGTGCCAGCAGCTTATCACTAGCCGGCGAGCAGTACTTC; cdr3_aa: CASSLSLAGEQYF
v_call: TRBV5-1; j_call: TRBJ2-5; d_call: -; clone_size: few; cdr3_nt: TGCGCCAGCAGCTTGTTGGCGGGGGCCGTCCAAGAGACCCAGTACTTC; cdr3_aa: CASSLLAGAVQETQYF
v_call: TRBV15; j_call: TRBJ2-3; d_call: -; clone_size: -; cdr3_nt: TGTGCCACCAGCAGAGACGGCGGGGCGGGGACAGATACGCAGTATTTT; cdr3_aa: CATSRDGGAGTDTQYF
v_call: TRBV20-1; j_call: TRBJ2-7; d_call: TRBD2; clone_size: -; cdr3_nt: TGCAGTGCTAGTTTAGCCGGGACTAGCGGGACCGGTGAGCAGTACTTC; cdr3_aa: CSASLAGTSGTGEQYF
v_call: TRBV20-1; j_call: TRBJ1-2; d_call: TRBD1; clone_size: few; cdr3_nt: TGCAGTGCTAGCCCCACCGGACAGGGCCAGTACACCTTC; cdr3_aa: CSASPTGQGQYTF
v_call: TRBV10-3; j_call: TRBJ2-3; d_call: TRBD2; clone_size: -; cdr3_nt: TGTGCCATCAGTGGCCTAGCGGGAGTTCCAGATACGCAGTATTTT; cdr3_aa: CAISGLAGVPDTQYF
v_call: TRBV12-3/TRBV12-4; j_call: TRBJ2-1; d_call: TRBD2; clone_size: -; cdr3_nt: TGTGCCAGCAGTTTCACAGCGGGGGGCTTCTACAATGAGCAGTTCTTC; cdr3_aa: CASSFTAGGFYNEQFF
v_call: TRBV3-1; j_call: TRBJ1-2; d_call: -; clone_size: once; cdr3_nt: TGTGCCAGCAGCTTGCGGACAGATGGCTACACCTTC; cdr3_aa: CASSLRTDGYTF
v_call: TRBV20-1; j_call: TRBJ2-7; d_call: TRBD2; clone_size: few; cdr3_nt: TGCAGTGCTAGAGATCGTCTAGCGGGAACCCAGTACTTC; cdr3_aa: CSARDRLAGTQYF
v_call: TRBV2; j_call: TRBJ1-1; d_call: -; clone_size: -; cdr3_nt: TGTGCCAGCAGACTAGACGGGGACACTGAAGCTTTCTTT; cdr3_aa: CASRLDGDTEAFF
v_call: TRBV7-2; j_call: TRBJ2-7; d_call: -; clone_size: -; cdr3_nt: TGTGCCAGCAGCTGGATGGGGGGTGAGCAGTACTTC; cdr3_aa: CASSWMGGEQYF
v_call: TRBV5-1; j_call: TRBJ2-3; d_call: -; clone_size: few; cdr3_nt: TGCGCCAGCAGCCCAGGGACTTCCCGAGATACGCAGTATTTT; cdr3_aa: CASSPGTSRDTQYF
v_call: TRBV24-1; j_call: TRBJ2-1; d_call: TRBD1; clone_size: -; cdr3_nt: TGTGCCACCAGTGTCACCCCCGGACAGGCCGAGGCTTACACCCCATACAATGAGCAGTTCTTC; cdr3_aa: CATSVTPGQAEAYTPYNEQFF
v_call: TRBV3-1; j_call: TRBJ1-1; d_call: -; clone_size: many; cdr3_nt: TGTGCCAGCAGCCAGGCGGGACAACAGAGGGGGGCTTTCTTT; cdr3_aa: CASSQAGQQRGAFF
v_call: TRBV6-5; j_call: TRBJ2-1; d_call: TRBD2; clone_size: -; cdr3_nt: TGTGCCAGCAGTTACGGACTAGCGGAATACAATGAGCAGTTCTTC; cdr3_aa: CASSYGLAEYNEQFF